Shown below are 18 T cell receptor beta chains from a single sample sequenced in a study of blood T cell repertoires in COVID-19. TCRdb's copy holds only in-frame clones and misses some; the assay was immunoSEQ multiplex PCR. The repertoire includes over 200,000 clones, 80% to 90% of them detected once, and about 4.5% sits in the top ten. Sequences were obtained from PBMCs or T cells enriched from blood (not recorded which). The source of these receptors is a woman aged 25 to 39 who had been exposed to COVID-19.

This chain connects TRBV19 to TRBJ1-1; a weak D match, TRBD1 (5 bases). In germline, CDR1 is LNHDA, CDR2 SQIVND (reference sequence). The CDR3 runs 14 residues. Trimming took off 2 bases at V and 5 bases at J, with 12 bases between the two ends. The CDR3 coding sequence is TGTGCCAGTAGTATAACCGGACGGACAACTGAAGCTTTCTTT. This sequence encodes CASSITGRTTEAFF. The full variable domain, rest sourced from reference TRBV19 and TRBJ1-1, is DGGITQSPKYLFRKEGQNVTLSCEQNLNHDAMYWYRQDPGQGLRLIYYSQIVNDFQKGDIAEGYSVSREKKESFPLTVTSAQKNPTAFYLCASSITGRTTEAFFGQGTRLTVV.

CDR3 in amino acids: CASSLEALPSPEAFF. The CDR3 nucleotides are TGTGCCAGCAGTTTAGAAGCCTTGCCTTCACCTGAAGCTTTCTTT. The rearrangement uses TRBV6-5 and TRBJ1-1; no reliable D call. The CDR3 loop spans 15 amino acids. The ends were cut back, 4 bases at V and 6 bases at J, with 18 bases in the middle. CDR1 is MNHEY and CDR2 is SVGAGI in the germline V gene.

The genes are TRBV4-1 and TRBJ2-1, with unresolved D. The germline CDR1 and CDR2 sequences are MGHRA and YSYEKL. The CDR3 has 14 residues. V lost 4 bases, J lost 9 bases, and 16 bases lay in between. CDR3 bases: TGCGCCAGCAGCCCTTCCAGTCAGGCTCTTGAGCAGTTCTTC. Translated: CASSPSSQALEQFF.

The V gene is TRBV5-6, the J gene TRBJ2-3, with TRBD2 identical over 8 bases. The germline V gene has CDR1 SGHDT and CDR2 YYEEEE. The trim removed 0 bases at V and 5 bases at J, leaving 17 bases unmatched. The CDR3 totals 19 residues. DNA for the CDR3: TGTGCCAGCAGCTTGGCCAATAGGGGTGCGGGGGGTTCCCAAGATACGCAGTATTTT. Encoded protein: CASSLANRGAGGSQDTQYF.

This chain links TRBV27 with TRBJ2-7; D is possibly TRBD2 (6 bases). This CDR3 comprises 15 residues. The germline V gene encodes CDR1 MNHEY and CDR2 SMNVEV (reference sequence). Trimming took 6 bases from V and 0 from J, leaving 15 bases between them. CDR3 nucleotides: TGTGCCAGCAGGTGGAGGGGCTACAGCTCCTACGAGCAGTACTTC. This sequence encodes CASRWRGYSSYEQYF.

The gene calls are TRBV5-1 and TRBJ1-1; 8 positions agree with TRBD1. V was clipped by 4 bases and J by 6 bases; unmatched bases: 5. The CDR3 is 13 amino acids. In germline, CDR1 is SGHRS, CDR2 YFSETQ. The CDR3 nucleotides read TGCGCCAGCAGCAATACAGGGGGATCTGAAGCTTTCTTT. It specifies CASSNTGGSEAFF. The variable domain in full, completed from reference TRBV5-1 and TRBJ1-1, reads KAGVTQTPRYLIKTRGQQVTLSCSPISGHRSVSWYQQTPGQGLQFLFEYFSETQRNKGNFPGRFSGRQFSNSRSEMNVSTLELGDSALYLCASSNTGGSEAFFGQGTRLTVV.

The chain joins TRBV5-1 to TRBJ1-1; 7 bases are shared with TRBD1. The CDR3 contains 15 residues. Trimming cost V 0 bases and J 4 bases; bases outside gene matches: 6. CDR1 SGHRS and CDR2 YFSETQ come from the germline V gene. The CDR3 region is CASSLATGAGTEAFF. For the CDR3, the DNA is TGCGCCAGCAGCTTGGCCACAGGGGCGGGCACTGAAGCTTTCTTT.

The chain links TRBV19 to TRBJ1-5; TRBD1 might be the D (6 bases). The germline CDR1 and CDR2 sequences are LNHDA and SQIVND (reference sequence). V lost 5 bases to trimming and J lost 0 bases, with 17 bases between them. The CDR3 sequence is 17 residues long. The chain's CDR3 is CASSPQGPRLSNQPQHF. The CDR3 nucleotides read TGTGCCAGTAGTCCTCAGGGGCCCCGACTTAGCAATCAGCCCCAGCATTTT.

This sequence joins TRBV21-1 and TRBJ1-2; the D segment call TRBD1 is taken from the table without a DNA check. TRBV21-1 is shown as a pseudogene. The CDR3 extends over 15 amino acids. The CDR3 coding sequence is TGTGCCAGCCCAGCATTAGGGGGCGTAATCTATGGCTACACCTTC. Amino acids: CASPALGGVIYGYTF.

V and J are TRBV5-1 and TRBJ1-4; possibly TRBD1 for D (6 bases). This CDR3 contains 15 residues. Trimming cost V 4 bases and J 1 base, with 11 bases left between them. CDR1 is SGHRS, CDR2 YFSETQ, per germline. The CDR3 sequence is CASSLAGVTNEKLFF. The CDR3 region has the DNA TGCGCCAGCAGCCTCGCAGGGGTAACTAATGAAAAACTGTTTTTT.

CDR3 loop: CASSEDRVNQPQHF. The CDR3 coding sequence is TGTGCCAGCAGCGAGGACAGGGTGAATCAGCCCCAGCATTTT. This chain links TRBV6-5 with TRBJ1-5, with 8 positions matching TRBD1. This CDR3 has 14 residues. With 6 bases clipped from V and 4 bases from J, the junction kept 5 bases outside the gene matches. In germline, CDR1 is MNHEY, CDR2 SVGAGI.

This rearrangement joins TRBV3-1 (or the pseudogene TRBV3-2) to TRBJ1-5; D is uncertain. Germline V gene sequence: CDR1 LGHDT, CDR2 YNNKEL (reference sequence). The germline V and J ends were trimmed by 1 base and 6 bases, with 4 bases remaining between them. CDR3 length equals 12 residues. The CDR3 sequence: CASSQGSQPQHF. The DNA of the CDR3 is TGTGCCAGCAGCCAAGGCAGTCAGCCCCAGCATTTT.

This clone came up once. This chain joins TRBV2 and TRBJ1-4; TRBD1 is a possible D gene (6 bases). The CDR3 has 16 residues. Between the trimmed V and J ends, which lost 8 bases and 3 bases, there was a span of 19 bases. Germline V gene data show CDR1 as SNHLY and CDR2 as FYNNEI. The CDR3 is CASGLTGAKSNEKLFF. CDR3 nucleotides: TGTGCCAGCGGGCTGACAGGCGCGAAGTCTAATGAAAAACTGTTTTTT.

The genes are TRBV7-8 and TRBJ2-5; TRBD1 is a possible D gene (5 bases). CDR1 is SGHVS and CDR2 is FQNEAQ in the germline V gene. The CDR3 sequence is 12 residues long. V dropped 5 bases and J dropped 4 bases, with 8 bases sitting between them. The CDR3 spells CASSPDRETQYF. The DNA for the CDR3 is TGTGCCAGCAGCCCCGACAGAGAGACCCAGTACTTC.

The chain is built from TRBV12-3 or TRBV12-4 and TRBJ2-1, with 11 nucleotides matching TRBD2. CDR3 length equals 12 residues. With 5 bases clipped from V and 10 bases from J, the junction kept 1 base outside the gene matches. The CDR3 DNA follows: TGTGCCAGCAGTCCTAGCGGGGGGGAGCAGTTCTTC. Its translation: CASSPSGGEQFF.

This sequence joins TRBV10-3 and TRBJ1-1; D remains ambiguous. The CDR3 has 14 residues. The germline CDR1 and CDR2 sequences are ENHRY and SYGVKD. Deletions cut 6 bases from V and 1 base from J, with 12 bases between. The CDR3 reads CAIRGLTANTEAFF. CDR3 bases: TGTGCCATCAGGGGCCTTACAGCGAACACTGAAGCTTTCTTT.

V usage is TRBV2 and J usage is TRBJ2-1; D is undetermined. V gave up 2 bases and J gave up 8 bases, with 4 bases separating them. Germline V gene lookup returns CDR1 SNHLY and CDR2 FYNNEI. The CDR3 loop spans 11 amino acids. CDR3 residues: CASSENYEQFF. Written as DNA, the CDR3 is TGTGCCAGCAGTGAAAACTATGAGCAGTTCTTC.

V usage is TRBV5-4 and J usage is TRBJ2-7; possibly TRBD1 for D (6 bases). The V gene lost 3 bases and the J gene lost 2 bases, with 18 bases spanning the gap. The CDR3 totals 16 residues. Germline V gene sequence: CDR1 SGHNT, CDR2 YYREEE (reference sequence). DNA of the CDR3: TGTGCCAGCAGCTGGAGTTCAGGGGCCGCTACCTACGAGCAGTACTTC. Its translation is CASSWSSGAATYEQYF.